This T cell receptor (beta chain) was profiled in a study of T cells in Graves' hyperthyroidism and ophthalmopathy. Points from the study as a whole: Onset of ophthalmopathy came a median approximately 6.8 months after the model predicted it.

J was trimmed by 10 bases and V by 2 bases; bases with no gene match: 3. CDR3 length: 13 residues. CDR1 is SGHDN and CDR2 is FVKESK in the germline V gene. This clonotype was counted at least ten times. Its antigen remains unknown. TCR beta CDR3 regions were amplified from RNA transcripts. TCR CDR3 regions were first amplified by RT-PCR with HTBI primers. TCRdb fed the multiplex PCR reads into MiXCR, producing one record per CDR3 protein. Here the sample spans approximately 600,000 distinct CDR3 sequences, roughly 15% being singletons. The PBMCs were taken from roughly 10 ml of fresh peripheral blood. The V gene is TRBV14, the J gene TRBJ2-1; 9 positions match TRBD2. The origin of this receptor is a woman in her 30s with Graves' hyperthyroidism. The specimen was blood. CDR3 sequence: CASSQPSGEEQFF. Written as DNA, the CDR3 is TGTGCCAGCAGCCAACCTAGCGGGGAGGAGCAGTTCTTC.